Detailed here is one TCR beta chain. The antigen is not known. TCRdb used MiXCR to reprocess the 5' RACE reads, holding one entry per CDR3 protein. The profile shows roughly 86,000 distinct CDR3 sequences, roughly 16% of them singletons. This sample is part of a study of T-cell memory formation after mild COVID-19. Study findings and constraints: Certain responding clones were present in pre-infection memory, suggesting participation of cross-reactive memory. The CD4+ clones that contracted clustered mainly within CM and EM, and the CD8+ clones concentrated in EMRA.

Source material: PBMCs or a T cell subset sorted from them (not recorded which). This sequence originates from a man younger than 30 who had mild COVID-19 (a few samples of this study predate the infection). Cell type and time point are not known.

The CDR3 nucleotides read TGCAGTGCTACCCACAGGGGGCCCGGTGAAGCTTTCTTT. Translating it yields CSATHRGPGEAFF. J is TRBJ1-1 and V is TRBV20-1, with 9 bases lining up with TRBD1. CDR1 DFQATT and CDR2 SNEGSKA come from the germline V gene (reference sequence). The ends lost 4 bases at V and 7 bases at J; junction bases unmatched: 7. The CDR3 covers 13 residues.